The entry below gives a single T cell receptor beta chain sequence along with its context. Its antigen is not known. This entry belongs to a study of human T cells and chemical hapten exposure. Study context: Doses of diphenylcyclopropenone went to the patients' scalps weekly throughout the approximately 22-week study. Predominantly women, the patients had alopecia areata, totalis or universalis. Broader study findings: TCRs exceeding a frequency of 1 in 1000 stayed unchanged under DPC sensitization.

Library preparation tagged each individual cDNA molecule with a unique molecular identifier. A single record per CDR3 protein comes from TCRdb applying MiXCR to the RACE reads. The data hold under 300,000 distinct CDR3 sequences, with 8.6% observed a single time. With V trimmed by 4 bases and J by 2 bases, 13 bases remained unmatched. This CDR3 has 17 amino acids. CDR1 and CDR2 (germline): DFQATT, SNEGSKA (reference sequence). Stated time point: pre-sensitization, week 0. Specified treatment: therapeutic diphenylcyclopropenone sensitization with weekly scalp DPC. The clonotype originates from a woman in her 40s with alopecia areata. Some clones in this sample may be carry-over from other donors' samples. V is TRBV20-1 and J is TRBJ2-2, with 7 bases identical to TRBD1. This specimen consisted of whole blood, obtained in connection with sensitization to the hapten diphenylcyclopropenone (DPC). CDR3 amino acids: CSATDRFWGSNTGELFF. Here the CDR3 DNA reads TGCAGTGCTACGGACAGGTTCTGGGGTTCAAACACCGGGGAGCTGTTTTTT.